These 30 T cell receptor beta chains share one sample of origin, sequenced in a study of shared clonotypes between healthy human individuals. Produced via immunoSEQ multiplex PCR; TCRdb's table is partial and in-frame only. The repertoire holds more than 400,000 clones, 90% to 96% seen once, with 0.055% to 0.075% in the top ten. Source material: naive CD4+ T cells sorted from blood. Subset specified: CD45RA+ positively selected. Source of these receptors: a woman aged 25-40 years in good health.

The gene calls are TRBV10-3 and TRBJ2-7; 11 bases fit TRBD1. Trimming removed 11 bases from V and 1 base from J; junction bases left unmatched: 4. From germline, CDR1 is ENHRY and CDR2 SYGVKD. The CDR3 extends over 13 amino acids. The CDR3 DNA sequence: TGTGCCGGAGGGACAGGGGGGTCCTACGAGCAGTACTTC. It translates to CAGGTGGSYEQYF.

This chain's CDR3 is CASSPADWTGGEQYF. The CDR3 DNA sequence: TGTGCCAGCAGCCCCGCCGATTGGACCGGTGGCGAGCAGTACTTC. J is TRBJ2-7 and V is TRBV5-8, with D unclear. This CDR3 is 15 amino acids long. CDR1 and CDR2 from the germline V gene are SGHTS and YDEGEE. The V end lost 4 bases, the J end lost 6 bases, and 20 bases lay between the germline ends.

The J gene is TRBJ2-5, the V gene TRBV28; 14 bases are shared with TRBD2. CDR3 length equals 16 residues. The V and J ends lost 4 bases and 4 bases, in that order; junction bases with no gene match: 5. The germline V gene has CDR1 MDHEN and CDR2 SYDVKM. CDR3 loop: CASSSGLAGGPETQYF. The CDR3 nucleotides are TGTGCCAGCAGTTCAGGACTAGCGGGAGGACCAGAGACCCAGTACTTC. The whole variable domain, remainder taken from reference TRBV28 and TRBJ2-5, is DVKVTQSSRYLVKRTGEKVFLECVQDMDHENMFWYRQDPGLGLRLIYFSYDVKMKEKGDIPEGYSVSREKKERFSLILESASTNQTSMYLCASSSGLAGGPETQYFGPGTRLLVL.

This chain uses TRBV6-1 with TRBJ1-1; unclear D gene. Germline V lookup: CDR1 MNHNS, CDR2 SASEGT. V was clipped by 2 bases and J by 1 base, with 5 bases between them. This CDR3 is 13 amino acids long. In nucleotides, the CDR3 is TGTGCCAGCAGTGAACTTAAGAACACTGAAGCTTTCTTT. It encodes CASSELKNTEAFF.

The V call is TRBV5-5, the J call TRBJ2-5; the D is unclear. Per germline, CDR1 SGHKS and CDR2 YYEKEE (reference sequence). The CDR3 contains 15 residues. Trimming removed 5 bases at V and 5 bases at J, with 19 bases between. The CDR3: CASSVAAYSWETQYF. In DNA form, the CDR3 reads TGTGCCAGCAGTGTGGCTGCTTACTCTTGGGAGACCCAGTACTTC.

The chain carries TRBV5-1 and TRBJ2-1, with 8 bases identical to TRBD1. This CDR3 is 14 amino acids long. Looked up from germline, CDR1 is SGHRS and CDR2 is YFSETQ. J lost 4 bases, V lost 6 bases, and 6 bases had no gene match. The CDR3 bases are TGCGCCAGCAAGGCAGGGGGCCTGTACAATGAGCAGTTCTTC. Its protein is CASKAGGLYNEQFF.

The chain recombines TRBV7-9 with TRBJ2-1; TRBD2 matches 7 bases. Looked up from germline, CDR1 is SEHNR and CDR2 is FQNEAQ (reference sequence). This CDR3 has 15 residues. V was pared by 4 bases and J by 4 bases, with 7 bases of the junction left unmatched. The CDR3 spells CASSSREVPYNEQFF. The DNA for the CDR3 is TGTGCCAGCAGCTCCCGGGAGGTTCCGTACAATGAGCAGTTCTTC.

CDR3 bases: TGTGCCTGGAGTGCCCTGACAGGATACAATGAGCAGTTCTTC. Translating it yields CAWSALTGYNEQFF. The chain links TRBV30 to TRBJ2-1; D perhaps matches TRBD1 (6 bases). Germline lookup yields CDR1 GTSNPN and CDR2 SVGIG (reference sequence). The CDR3 has 14 amino acids. V lost 1 base and J lost 4, with 11 bases in between.

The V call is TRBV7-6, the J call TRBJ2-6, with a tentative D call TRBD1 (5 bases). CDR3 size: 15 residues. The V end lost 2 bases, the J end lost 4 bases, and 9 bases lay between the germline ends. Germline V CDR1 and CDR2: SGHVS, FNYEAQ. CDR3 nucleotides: TGTGCCAGCAGCTTACAGGGAACCGGGGCCAACGTCCTGACTTTC. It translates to CASSLQGTGANVLTF.

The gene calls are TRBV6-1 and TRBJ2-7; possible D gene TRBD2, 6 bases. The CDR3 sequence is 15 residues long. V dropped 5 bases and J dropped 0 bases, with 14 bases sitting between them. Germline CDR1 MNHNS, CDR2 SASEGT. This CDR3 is CASSPVSGGSYEQYF. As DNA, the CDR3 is TGTGCCAGCAGTCCCGTTTCCGGGGGCTCCTACGAGCAGTACTTC.

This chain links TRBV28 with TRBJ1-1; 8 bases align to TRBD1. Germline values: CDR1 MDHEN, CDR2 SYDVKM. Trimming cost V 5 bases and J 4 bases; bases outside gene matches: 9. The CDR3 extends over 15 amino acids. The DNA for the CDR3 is TGTGCCAGCAGTACCTCAGGGGGCTCCGGCACTGAAGCTTTCTTT. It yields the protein CASSTSGGSGTEAFF.

The CDR3 sequence: CASSPRLAGDTDTQYF. CDR3 sequence (DNA): TGTGCCAGCAGTCCTCGACTAGCGGGGGACACAGATACGCAGTATTTT. The chain is built from TRBV6-6 and TRBJ2-3; 12 nucleotides line up with TRBD2. The CDR3 has 16 amino acids. Germline trimming cut 5 bases from V and 2 bases from J; bases unmatched to any gene: 5. Germline CDR1 MNHNY, CDR2 SVGAGI (reference sequence).

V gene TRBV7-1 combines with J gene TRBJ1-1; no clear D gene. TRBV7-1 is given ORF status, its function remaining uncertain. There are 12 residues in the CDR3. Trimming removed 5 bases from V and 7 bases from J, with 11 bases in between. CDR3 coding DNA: TGTGCCAGCAGCAGAGAGGGCCGTGAAGCTTTCTTT. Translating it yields CASSREGREAFF.

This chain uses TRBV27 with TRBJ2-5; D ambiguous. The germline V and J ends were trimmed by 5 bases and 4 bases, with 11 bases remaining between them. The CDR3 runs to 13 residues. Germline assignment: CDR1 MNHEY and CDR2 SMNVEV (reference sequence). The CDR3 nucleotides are TGTGCCAGCAGTCCGATGAGAGTAGAGACCCAGTACTTC. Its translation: CASSPMRVETQYF.

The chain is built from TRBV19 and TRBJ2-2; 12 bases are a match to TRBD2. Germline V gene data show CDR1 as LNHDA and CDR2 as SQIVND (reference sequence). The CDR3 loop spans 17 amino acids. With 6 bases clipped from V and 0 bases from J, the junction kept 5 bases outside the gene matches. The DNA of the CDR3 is TGTGCCAGTAGGGGACTAGCGGGCCCCTCGAACACCGGGGAGCTGTTTTTT. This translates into CASRGLAGPSNTGELFF.

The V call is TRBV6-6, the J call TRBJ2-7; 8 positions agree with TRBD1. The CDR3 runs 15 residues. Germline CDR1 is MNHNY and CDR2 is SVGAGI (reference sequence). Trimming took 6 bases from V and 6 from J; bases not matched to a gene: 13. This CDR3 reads CASSQGQASLTEQYF. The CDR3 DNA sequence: TGTGCCAGCAGCCAGGGACAGGCGTCATTGACCGAGCAGTACTTC.

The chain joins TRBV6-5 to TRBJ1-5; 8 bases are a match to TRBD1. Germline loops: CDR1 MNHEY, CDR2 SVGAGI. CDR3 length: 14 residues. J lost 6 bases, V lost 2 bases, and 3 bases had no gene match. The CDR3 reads CASSYQTGGQPQHF. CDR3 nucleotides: TGTGCCAGCAGTTACCAAACAGGGGGTCAGCCCCAGCATTTT.

CDR3 nucleotide sequence: TGTGCCAGCTCACGCCAGCGGGGAGAAACAGATACGCAGTATTTT. Translation gives CASSRQRGETDTQYF. The gene calls are TRBV18 and TRBJ2-3; 7 bases are shared with TRBD2. In germline, CDR1 is KGHSH, CDR2 LQKENI. The CDR3 is made up of 15 amino acids. V shed 4 bases and J 3 bases; nucleotides not matched to a gene: 7.

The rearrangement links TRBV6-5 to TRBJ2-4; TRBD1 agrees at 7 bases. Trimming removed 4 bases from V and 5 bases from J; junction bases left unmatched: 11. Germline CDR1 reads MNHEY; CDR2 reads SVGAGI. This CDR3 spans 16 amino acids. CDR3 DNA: TGTGCCAGCAGTTCACTACGAGGGACAGCGGAAAACATTCAGTACTTC. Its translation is CASSSLRGTAENIQYF.

This chain's CDR3 is CASSRAGVNTEAFF. Written as DNA, the CDR3 is TGTGCCAGCAGCAGGGCAGGGGTGAACACTGAAGCTTTCTTT. V is TRBV9 and J is TRBJ1-1; tentative D call: TRBD1 (6 bases). Trimming stripped 4 bases from V and 0 bases from J, with 10 bases between. CDR3 length: 14 residues. Germline-derived CDR1 and CDR2 are SGDLS and YYNGEE.

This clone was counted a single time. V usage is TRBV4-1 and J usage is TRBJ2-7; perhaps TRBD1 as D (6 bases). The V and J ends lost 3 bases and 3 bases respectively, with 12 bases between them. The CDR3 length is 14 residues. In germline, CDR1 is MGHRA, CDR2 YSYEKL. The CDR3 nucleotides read TGCGCCAGCAGCCACCCCGGACAGATCTACGAGCAGTACTTC. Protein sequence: CASSHPGQIYEQYF.

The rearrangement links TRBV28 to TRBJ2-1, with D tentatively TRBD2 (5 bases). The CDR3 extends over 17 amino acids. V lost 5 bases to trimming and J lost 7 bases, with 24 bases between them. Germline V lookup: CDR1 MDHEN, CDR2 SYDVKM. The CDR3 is CASSPPVGSGELNEQFF. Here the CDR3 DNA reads TGTGCCAGCAGTCCCCCGGTTGGAAGCGGTGAACTTAATGAGCAGTTCTTC.

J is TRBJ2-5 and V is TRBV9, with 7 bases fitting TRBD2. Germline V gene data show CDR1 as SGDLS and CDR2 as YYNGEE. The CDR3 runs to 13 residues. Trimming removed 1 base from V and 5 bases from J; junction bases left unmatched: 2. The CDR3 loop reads CASSVNGGETQYF. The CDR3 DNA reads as TGTGCCAGCAGCGTAAACGGGGGGGAGACCCAGTACTTC.

The CDR3 loop reads CASSQPTGAGDTIYF. CDR3 nucleotide sequence: TGCGCCAGCAGCCAACCTACCGGGGCCGGAGACACCATATATTTT. The genes are TRBV4-3 and TRBJ1-3; D is perhaps TRBD1 (5 bases). CDR3 length: 15 residues. Germline CDR1 reads LGHNA; CDR2 reads YSLEER. The V end lost 2 bases, the J end lost 8 bases, and 16 bases lay between the germline ends.

DNA for the CDR3: TGTGCCAGCAGCTCACAAGAGGCGTTTCTCATCACGGAGACCCAGTACTTC. Protein: CASSSQEAFLITETQYF. The chain uses TRBV7-9 and TRBJ2-5; D gene unclear. The V end was cut by 4 bases, the J end by 5 bases, with 23 bases between. The CDR3 length is 17 residues. The V gene's germline CDR1 is SEHNR and CDR2 FQNEAQ (reference sequence).

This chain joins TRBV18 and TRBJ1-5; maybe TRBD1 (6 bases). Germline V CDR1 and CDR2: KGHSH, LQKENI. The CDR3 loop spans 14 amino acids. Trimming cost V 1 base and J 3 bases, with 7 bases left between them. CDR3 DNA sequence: TGTGCCAGCTCACCACGGGACACCAATCAGCCCCAGCATTTT. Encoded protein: CASSPRDTNQPQHF.

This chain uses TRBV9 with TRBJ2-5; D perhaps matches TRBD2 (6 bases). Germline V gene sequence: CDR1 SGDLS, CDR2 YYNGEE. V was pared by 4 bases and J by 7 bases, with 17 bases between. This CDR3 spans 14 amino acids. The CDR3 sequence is CASSSRLGLGTQYF. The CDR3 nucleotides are TGTGCCAGCAGCTCACGACTAGGGCTCGGGACCCAGTACTTC.

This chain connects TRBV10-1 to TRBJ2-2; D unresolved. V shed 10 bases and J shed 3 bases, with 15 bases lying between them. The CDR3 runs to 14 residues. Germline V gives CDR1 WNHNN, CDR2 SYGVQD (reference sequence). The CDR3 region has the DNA TGCGCCACCTCGGATTCGGGTTACACCGGGGAGCTGTTTTTT. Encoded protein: CATSDSGYTGELFF.

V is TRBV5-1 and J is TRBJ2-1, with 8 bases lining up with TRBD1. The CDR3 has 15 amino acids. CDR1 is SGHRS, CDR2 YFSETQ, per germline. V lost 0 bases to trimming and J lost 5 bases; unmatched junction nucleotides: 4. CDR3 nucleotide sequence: TGCGCCAGCAGCTTGGTAACAGGGGGAGACAATGAGCAGTTCTTC. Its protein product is CASSLVTGGDNEQFF.

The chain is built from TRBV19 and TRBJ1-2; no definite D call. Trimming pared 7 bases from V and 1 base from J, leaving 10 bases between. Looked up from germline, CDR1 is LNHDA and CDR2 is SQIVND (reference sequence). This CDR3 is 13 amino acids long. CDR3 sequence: CASTSRINYGYTF. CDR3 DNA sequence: TGTGCCAGTACCTCCAGGATTAACTATGGCTACACCTTC.